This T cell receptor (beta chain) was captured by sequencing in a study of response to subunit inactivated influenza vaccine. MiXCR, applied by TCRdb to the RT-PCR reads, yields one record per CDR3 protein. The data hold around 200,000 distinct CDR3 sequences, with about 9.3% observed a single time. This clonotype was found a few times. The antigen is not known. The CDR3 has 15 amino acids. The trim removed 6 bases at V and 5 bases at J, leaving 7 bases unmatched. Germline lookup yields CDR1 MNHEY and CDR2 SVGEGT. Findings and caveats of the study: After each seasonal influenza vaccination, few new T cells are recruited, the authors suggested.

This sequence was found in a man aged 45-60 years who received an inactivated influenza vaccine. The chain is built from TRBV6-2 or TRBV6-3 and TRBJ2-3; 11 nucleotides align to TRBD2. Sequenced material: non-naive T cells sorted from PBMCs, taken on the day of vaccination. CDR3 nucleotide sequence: TGTGCCAGCAGCCCTAGCGGGGGGTATGGAGATACGCAGTATTTT. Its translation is CASSPSGGYGDTQYF.